This TCR beta chain was sequenced in a study of blood T cells in healthy people across ages. Germline CDR1 is SGDLS and CDR2 is YYNGEE. The CDR3 has 17 residues. V shed 0 bases and J shed 6 bases, with 19 bases lying between them. Primed by a sample-barcoded 5' primer and a J-beta primer mix, a second PCR proceeded for roughly 6 to 12 cycles. All cDNA molecules were each tagged by a template-switch adaptor with 12 random nucleotides. TCRdb reanalysed the 5' RACE reads using MiXCR and keeps one entry per CDR3 protein. The sample includes some 940,000 distinct CDR3 sequences, 25% to 35% of them seen just once. Separately, the same data were catalogued under a study of T cells of mothers and their children. That work adds: A few healthy Caucasian mothers gave samples, and so did their six children. Researchers report slightly higher, though non-significant, overlap in related mother-child pairs than in unrelated pairs. There were no persistent microchimeric T cell clones detected.

The chain couples TRBV9 to TRBJ2-4, with D possibly matching TRBD1 (6 bases). This sequence originates from a middle-aged woman in good health. The sequenced material came from blood. The CDR3 spells CASSVAPGEGVGNIQYF. The CDR3 DNA follows: TGTGCCAGCAGCGTAGCCCCAGGGGAAGGGGTCGGAAACATTCAGTACTTC.